This is a list of T cell receptor beta chains from one sample in a study of T cells in Graves' hyperthyroidism and ophthalmopathy. TCRdb recomputed calls from the multiplex PCR reads with MiXCR, one row per CDR3 protein. This sample has roughly 56,000 distinct CDR3 sequences, with around 50% found just once. The sequenced material came from blood. These receptors were collected from a woman aged 30 to 39 with Graves' ophthalmopathy. Each CDR3 is given without its conserved first and last residue. A D gene is named only where the DNA matches it firmly. Clone sizes are given selectively: once, few, many, or a class where the clone is expanded.

CDR3 length	clone size	V gene	D gene	CDR3 protein
12	many	TRBV14	NA	ASSQVQGISGYT
14	NA	TRBV7-9	TRBD2	ASSLSAGGGSGELF
9	NA	TRBV7-8	NA	ASSLGATQY
13	NA	TRBV20-1	NA	SARAPNTDTGELF
12	NA	TRBV11-2	NA	ASSPGHTTDTQY
13	NA	TRBV9	NA	ASSVNGYSGNTMY
13	NA	TRBV5-1	NA	ASSPTGLTAYEQD
11	NA	TRBV20-1	TRBD1	SAGRDSQETQY
10	many	TRBV20-1	NA	SAGDNSYEQC
13	many	TRBV5-1	NA	ASSLGGGARQPQH
14	few	TRBV28	TRBD2	ASSFWTSGSTDTQY
15	many	TRBV10-3	TRBD2	AISEVLAGGPLDEQF
11	many	TRBV19	NA	ASSVSGANVLT
13	many	TRBV7-9	NA	ASSLDLGGATEAF
14	many	TRBV4-1	TRBD2	ASSHHGTSVTETQY
11	many	TRBV5-1	NA	ASSLRANTEAF
12	many	TRBV7-3	TRBD1	ASSTGQGTDTQY
12	many	TRBV29-1	TRBD2	SVEGGRNTGELF
10	many	TRBV28	NA	ASSLELYEQY
15	many	TRBV19	TRBD2	ASSIAGLAGYTGELF
11	NA	TRBV7-3	NA	ASSHQDSYEQY
12	NA	TRBV5-4	NA	AGSLDSLQETQY
11	many	TRBV20-1	NA	SASAATNEKLF
13	few	TRBV18	NA	ASSRGNANTGELF
12	NA	TRBV19	NA	AGSIEHSGNTIY
13	NA	TRBV7-4	TRBD2	ASSQPGLEVNEQY
11	once	TRBV6-5	NA	ARPGPHRETQY
13	many	TRBV4-1	TRBD2	ASSRRLAGGNEQF
15	NA	TRBV28	TRBD2	ASMGSGIIAHCNEQF
12	once	TRBV30	NA	AWSLSGGTDTQH
12	NA	TRBV5-6	TRBD1	ASSYDRATDTQY
16	many	TRBV12-3/TRBV12-4	TRBD2	ASSLAPGLALSSYEQY
11	NA	TRBV10-3	NA	AIRTGTDNGYT
13	NA	TRBV7-9	NA	ASSLPGSPYNEQF
14	NA	TRBV7-6	NA	ASSPTTASPNNEQF
9	NA	TRBV6-4	NA	ASSDGRVYT
13	many	TRBV6-1	TRBD2	ASSDLSGRLYEQY
10	many	TRBV7-9	NA	ASSLNYNEQF
11	many	TRBV5-5	NA	ASSPGWAGELF
10	many	TRBV27	NA	ASSLTNEKLF
12	medium-sized	TRBV7-2	TRBD1	ASEGQVLNYGYT
14	many	TRBV20-1	TRBD2	SARDGLAPSSYEQY
13	NA	TRBV28	TRBD2	ASWEGRHNYNEQF
10	NA	TRBV27	NA	ASSQGGWEQY
13	many	TRBV5-5	NA	ASSLYGGDGETQY
14	NA	TRBV7-3	NA	ASSASPLGGGNTIY
10	many	TRBV20-1	NA	SAINSQETQY
13	NA	TRBV12-3/TRBV12-4	NA	ASSLDMGTGEKLF
12	many	TRBV7-2	NA	ASSLGGPNTEAF
9	once	TRBV19	NA	ASKIGRSRH
13	NA	TRBV9	NA	ASCASTGGFGEQF
13	NA	TRBV2	NA	ASSEAGGRLNEQF
13	many	TRBV10-2	NA	ASSHPLRGTDTQY
13	NA	TRBV28	NA	ASSFYRELGNAIY